The 7 T cell receptor beta chains below come from one sample, sequenced in a study of cytomegalovirus exposure and HLA in healthy donors. Primers for the PCR totalled 60 Vbeta and 13 Jbeta. Measured with immunoSEQ multiplex PCR; TCRdb has only the in-frame clones, and not every one. The sample shows tens of thousands of clones, almost 85% of them seen only once. Sequences were obtained from PBMCs. Receptor source: a woman aged 18-29 years in good health and CMV-seropositive.

The chain couples TRBV28 to TRBJ1-2; TRBD1 matches at 7 bases. The CDR3 covers 14 residues. Per the germline V gene, CDR1 is MDHEN and CDR2 is SYDVKM. V lost 6 bases, J lost 8 bases, and 12 bases stayed unmatched. CDR3 residues: CASSPALTGDGYTF. The CDR3 coding sequence is TGTGCCAGCAGCCCGGCTCTAACAGGGGACGGCTACACCTTC.

The V and J genes are TRBV6-5 and TRBJ2-1; no clear D. The CDR3 contains 16 residues. Between the trimmed V and J ends, which lost 0 bases and 0 bases, there was a span of 9 bases. Germline V lookup: CDR1 MNHEY, CDR2 SVGAGI. The CDR3 coding sequence is TGTGCCAGCAGTTACTCGGTACTCCTCTCCTACAATGAGCAGTTCTTC. Its translation: CASSYSVLLSYNEQFF.

The chain combines TRBV5-1 with TRBJ1-1; the D is unclear. V was cut by 1 base and J by 2 bases, with 6 bases left in between. The CDR3 has 13 amino acids. Germline CDR1 and CDR2: SGHRS and YFSETQ. The DNA of the CDR3 is TGCGCCAGCAGCTTGATCAGAAACACTGAAGCTTTCTTT. Its translation is CASSLIRNTEAFF. The full variable domain, its missing parts supplied by reference TRBV5-1 and TRBJ1-1, is KAGVTQTPRYLIKTRGQQVTLSCSPISGHRSVSWYQQTPGQGLQFLFEYFSETQRNKGNFPGRFSGRQFSNSRSEMNVSTLELGDSALYLCASSLIRNTEAFFGQGTRLTVV.

The chain has TRBV15 and TRBJ1-1, with 7 bases lining up with TRBD1. Germline V gene sequence: CDR1 LNHNV, CDR2 YYDKDF (reference sequence). The CDR3 has 14 amino acids. V lost 1 base and J lost 2; bases outside the gene matches: 1. CDR3 sequence reads: CATSRGQGNTEAFF. The CDR3 nucleotides read TGTGCCACCAGCAGAGGACAGGGAAACACTGAAGCTTTCTTT. Complete variable domain (other parts from reference TRBV15 and TRBJ1-1): DAMVIQNPRYQVTQFGKPVTLSCSQTLNHNVMYWYQQKSSQAPKLLFHYYDKDFNNEADTPDNFQSRRPNTSFCFLDIRSPGLGDTAMYLCATSRGQGNTEAFFGQGTRLTVV.

This clone was detected only a few times. The chain carries TRBV15 and TRBJ2-3; the D gene is possibly TRBD1 (5 bases). In germline, CDR1 is LNHNV, CDR2 YYDKDF (reference sequence). V dropped 1 base and J dropped 4 bases, with 12 bases sitting between them. There are 15 residues in the CDR3. CDR3 protein: CATSRGGASADTQYF. The CDR3 region has the DNA TGTGCCACCAGCAGAGGTGGGGCGTCGGCAGATACGCAGTATTTT.

The chain recombines TRBV6-1 with TRBJ2-3; possibly TRBD2 for D (6 bases). The germline V gene encodes CDR1 MNHNS and CDR2 SASEGT. CDR3 length: 15 residues. The V end was cut by 4 bases, the J end by 2 bases, with 13 bases between. This chain's CDR3 is CASSGGGLHTDTQYF. CDR3 DNA sequence: TGTGCCAGCAGTGGGGGAGGACTCCACACAGATACGCAGTATTTT.

The chain links TRBV30 to TRBJ1-5; tentative D call: TRBD1 (5 bases). Germline CDR1 is GTSNPN and CDR2 is SVGIG (reference sequence). V lost 1 base and J 1 base, leaving 8 bases between the germline ends. CDR3 size: 14 residues. The CDR3 sequence: CAWSGQLSNQPQHF. The CDR3 nucleotides read TGTGCCTGGAGTGGACAGTTAAGCAATCAGCCCCAGCATTTT.